These 3 T cell receptor beta chains were sequenced from one sample in a study of identical twins. TCRdb re-called the 5' RACE reads with MiXCR, one entry per CDR3 protein. Among around 140,000 distinct CDR3 sequences listed, roughly 3.5% were seen once. The specimen sequenced was memory T cells sorted from blood. The receptors shown here come from a man younger than 35 in good health.

This clonotype has a count of ten or more. V gene TRBV20-1 combines with J gene TRBJ1-6, with no clear D. Trimming took 3 bases from V and 6 from J, leaving 12 bases between them. Germline loops: CDR1 DFQATT, CDR2 SNEGSKA (reference sequence). There are 14 residues in the CDR3. CDR3: CSASQQDINSPLHF. Written as DNA, the CDR3 is TGCAGTGCTAGTCAGCAAGATATTAATTCACCCCTCCACTTT.

This clonotype was observed at least ten times. The chain joins TRBV12-3 or TRBV12-4 to TRBJ2-3, with TRBD2 matching 12 bases. The CDR3 totals 17 residues. The ends lost 1 base at V and 3 bases at J; junction bases unmatched: 5. In nucleotides, the CDR3 is TGTGCCAGCAGTTTAGGACTAGCGGGAGTATCGACAGATACGCAGTATTTT. This encodes CASSLGLAGVSTDTQYF.

This chain uses TRBV18 with TRBJ2-2; 7 nucleotides match TRBD1. Trimming removed 3 bases from V and 1 base from J; junction bases left unmatched: 5. In germline, CDR1 is KGHSH, CDR2 LQKENI. There are 16 residues in the CDR3. The DNA of the CDR3 is TGTGCCAGCTCACCGGTGGGGACAGAGAACACCGGGGAGCTGTTTTTT. Residues: CASSPVGTENTGELFF.